The source of this T cell receptor (beta chain) is a study of CD8 T cells in Susac syndrome. In its sample, this clonotype was seen once. The authors reverse transcribed 0.5 to 1 ug RNA with random hexamers. TCRdb ran MiXCR on the immunoSEQ multiplex PCR reads and lists one entry per CDR3 protein. The table includes some 130,000 distinct CDR3 sequences, roughly 94% detected once. Sequencing of TCR beta covered CD8+ and CD4+ T cells obtained from blood. The germline V gene encodes CDR1 GTSNPN and CDR2 SVGIG (reference sequence). The CDR3 sequence is 12 residues long. V was shortened by 3 bases and J by 4 bases, with 9 bases between the two germline ends.

V usage is TRBV30 and J usage is TRBJ1-2; no clear D. Sequencing was carried out using CD4+ T cells from PBMCs. The TCR was taken from a human donor with multiple sclerosis. CDR3 protein: CAWRGSPYGYTF. The CDR3 DNA reads as TGTGCCTGGAGAGGATCCCCCTATGGCTACACCTTC.